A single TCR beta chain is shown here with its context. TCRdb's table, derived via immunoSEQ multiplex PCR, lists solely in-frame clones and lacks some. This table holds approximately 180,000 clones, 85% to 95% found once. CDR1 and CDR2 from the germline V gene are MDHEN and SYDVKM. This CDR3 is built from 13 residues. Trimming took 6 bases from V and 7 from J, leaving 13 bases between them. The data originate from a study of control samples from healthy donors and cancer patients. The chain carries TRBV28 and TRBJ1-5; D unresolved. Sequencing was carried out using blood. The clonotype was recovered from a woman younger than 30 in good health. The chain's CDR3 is CASRSDGSQPQHF. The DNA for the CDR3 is TGTGCCAGCAGATCGGATGGATCCCAGCCCCAGCATTTT.